Described below is a single T cell receptor beta chain sequence and its context. Its target is not known. The CDR3 is made up of 17 amino acids. CDR1 and CDR2 from the germline V gene are MDHEN and SYDVKM. The V end lost 6 bases, the J end lost 2 bases, and 23 bases lay between the germline ends. Each pre-culture CD4+ sample aimed for more than 150,000 T cell genomes at deep resolution. Data came from immunoSEQ multiplex PCR; TCRdb stores just in-frame clones and leaves some out. The sample includes over 100,000 clones, 90% to 95% of them seen just once. The entry originates in a study of T cell repertoires and HLA-DP antigens. Study-wide background: Alloantigens: one with one groove difference and one with about ten differences versus self. Average DNA input: approximately 240 ng for CD137+CD4+ sorts, around 1,200 ng pre-culture.

Findings and caveats of the study: Previously undetected clones averaged roughly 40% and 52% against the two alleles respectively.

Sequencing used CD4+ T cells from PBMCs. The chain links TRBV28 to TRBJ2-7; TRBD1 or TRBD2 may be the D gene (5 bases each). The clonotype was recovered from a young woman in good health and CMV-seronegative. The CDR3 region is CASSRGRVNFGTYEQYF. Written as DNA, the CDR3 is TGTGCCAGCAGCCGGGGCAGGGTTAACTTCGGAACCTACGAGCAGTACTTC.